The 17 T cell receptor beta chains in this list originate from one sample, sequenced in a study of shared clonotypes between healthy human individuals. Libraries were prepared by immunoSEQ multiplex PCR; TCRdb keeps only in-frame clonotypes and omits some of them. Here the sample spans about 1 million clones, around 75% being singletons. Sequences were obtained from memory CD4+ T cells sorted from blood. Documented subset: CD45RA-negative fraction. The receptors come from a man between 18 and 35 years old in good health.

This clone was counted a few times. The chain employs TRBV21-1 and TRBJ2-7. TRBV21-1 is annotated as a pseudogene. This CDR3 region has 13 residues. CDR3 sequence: CASSKELRHEQYF. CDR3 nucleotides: TGTGCCAGCAGCAAAGAATTAAGGCACGAGCAGTACTTC.

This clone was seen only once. Here the CDR3 reads CASSPGSGSPRTDTQYF. CDR3 in DNA: TGTGCCAGCAGCCCTGGCAGCGGGAGCCCCCGCACAGATACGCAGTATTTT. This chain connects TRBV5-4 to TRBJ2-3; 8 positions agree with TRBD2. This CDR3 is built from 17 residues. CDR1 is SGHNT, CDR2 YYREEE, per germline (reference sequence). The V segment lost 4 bases and the J segment 1 base; nucleotides outside the gene matches: 11.

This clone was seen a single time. CDR3 protein: CASSLAITQPQHF. The CDR3 coding sequence is TGTGCCAGCAGCTTGGCCATTACCCAGCCCCAGCATTTT. The V call is TRBV5-5, the J call TRBJ1-5; no reliable D call. V lost 0 bases and J lost 7, with 8 bases in between. The CDR3 consists of 13 residues. Germline V gene data show CDR1 as SGHKS and CDR2 as YYEKEE (reference sequence).

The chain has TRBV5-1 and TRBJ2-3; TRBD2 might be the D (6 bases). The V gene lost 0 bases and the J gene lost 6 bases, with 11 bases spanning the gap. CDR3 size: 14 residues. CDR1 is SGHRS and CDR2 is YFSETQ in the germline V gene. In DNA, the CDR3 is TGCGCCAGCAGCTTGGACCCAGGGAGGGATACGCAGTATTTT. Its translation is CASSLDPGRDTQYF.

The chain's CDR3 is CASSYSGARGGDEQFF. The CDR3 DNA is TGTGCCAGCAGTTACTCTGGCGCCCGGGGCGGGGATGAGCAGTTCTTC. V gene TRBV6-5 combines with J gene TRBJ2-1; D may be TRBD2 (6 bases). V lost 0 bases, J lost 8 bases, and 17 bases lay in between. The CDR3 sequence is 16 residues long. Germline values: CDR1 MNHEY, CDR2 SVGAGI.

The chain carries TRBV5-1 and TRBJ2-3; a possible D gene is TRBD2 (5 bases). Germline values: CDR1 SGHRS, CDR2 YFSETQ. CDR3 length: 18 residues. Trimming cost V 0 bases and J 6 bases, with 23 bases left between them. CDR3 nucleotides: TGCGCCAGCAGCTTGGATCGGGAAAGGGCGGCTCAGCGGGATACGCAGTATTTT. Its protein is CASSLDRERAAQRDTQYF.

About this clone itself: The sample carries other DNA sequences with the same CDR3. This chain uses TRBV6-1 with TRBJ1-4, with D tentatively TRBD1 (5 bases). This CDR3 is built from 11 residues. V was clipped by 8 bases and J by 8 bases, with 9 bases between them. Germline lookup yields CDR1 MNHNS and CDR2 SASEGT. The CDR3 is CASVGGEKLFF. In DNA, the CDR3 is TGTGCCAGCGTGGGGGGAGAAAAACTGTTTTTT.

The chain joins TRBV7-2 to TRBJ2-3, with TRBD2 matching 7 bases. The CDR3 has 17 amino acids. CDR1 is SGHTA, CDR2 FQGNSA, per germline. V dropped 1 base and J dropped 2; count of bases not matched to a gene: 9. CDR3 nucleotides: TGTGCCAGCAGCTTAGACTCGCCAGCGGGATCCACAGATACGCAGTATTTT. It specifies CASSLDSPAGSTDTQYF.

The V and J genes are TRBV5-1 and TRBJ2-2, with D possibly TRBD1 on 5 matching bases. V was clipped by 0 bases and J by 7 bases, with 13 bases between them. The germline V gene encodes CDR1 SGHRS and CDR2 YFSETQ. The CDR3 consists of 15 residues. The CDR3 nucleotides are TGCGCCAGCAGCTTGGCCAGGGTCGCTCTCGGGGAGCTGTTTTTT. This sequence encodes CASSLARVALGELFF.

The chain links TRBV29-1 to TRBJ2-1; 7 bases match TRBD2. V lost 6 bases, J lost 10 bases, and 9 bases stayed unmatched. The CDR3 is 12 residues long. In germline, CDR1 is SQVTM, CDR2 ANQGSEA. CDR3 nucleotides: TGCAGCGTGGGGGGAGGGGTTAGAGAGCAGTTCTTC. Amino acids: CSVGGGVREQFF.

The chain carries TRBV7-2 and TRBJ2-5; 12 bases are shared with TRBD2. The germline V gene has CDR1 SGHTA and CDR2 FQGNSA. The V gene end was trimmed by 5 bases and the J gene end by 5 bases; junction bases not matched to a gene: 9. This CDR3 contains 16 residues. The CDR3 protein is CASSTLAGGPFETQYF. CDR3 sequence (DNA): TGTGCCAGCAGCACTCTAGCGGGAGGGCCTTTTGAGACCCAGTACTTC.

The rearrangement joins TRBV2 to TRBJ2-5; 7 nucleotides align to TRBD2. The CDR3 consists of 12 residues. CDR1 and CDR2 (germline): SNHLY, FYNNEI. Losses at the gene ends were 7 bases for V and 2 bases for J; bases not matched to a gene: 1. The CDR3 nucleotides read TGTGCCAGCATGGGGGGGCAAGAGACCCAGTACTTC. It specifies CASMGGQETQYF.

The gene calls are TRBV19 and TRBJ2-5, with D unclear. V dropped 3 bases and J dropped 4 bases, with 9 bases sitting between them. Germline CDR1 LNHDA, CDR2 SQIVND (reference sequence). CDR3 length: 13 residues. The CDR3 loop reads CASSMNRGETQYF. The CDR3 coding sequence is TGTGCCAGTAGTATGAACAGAGGAGAGACCCAGTACTTC.

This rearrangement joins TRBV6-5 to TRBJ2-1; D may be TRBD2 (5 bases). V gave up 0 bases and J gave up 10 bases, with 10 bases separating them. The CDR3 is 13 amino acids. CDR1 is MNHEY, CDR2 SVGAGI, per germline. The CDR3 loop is CASSYSLVREQFF. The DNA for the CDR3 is TGTGCCAGCAGTTACTCACTAGTCAGGGAGCAGTTCTTC.

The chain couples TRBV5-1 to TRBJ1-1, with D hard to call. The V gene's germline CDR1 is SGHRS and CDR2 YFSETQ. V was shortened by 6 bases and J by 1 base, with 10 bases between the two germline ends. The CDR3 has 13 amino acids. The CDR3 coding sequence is TGCGCCAGCACACGGGGTTCGAACACTGAAGCTTTCTTT. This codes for CASTRGSNTEAFF.

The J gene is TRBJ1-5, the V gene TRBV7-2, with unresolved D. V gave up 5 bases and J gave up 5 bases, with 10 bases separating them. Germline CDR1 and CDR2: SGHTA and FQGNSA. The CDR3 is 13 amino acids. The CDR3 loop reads CASSLGQDQPQHF. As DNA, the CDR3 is TGTGCCAGCAGCCTCGGGCAGGATCAGCCCCAGCATTTT.

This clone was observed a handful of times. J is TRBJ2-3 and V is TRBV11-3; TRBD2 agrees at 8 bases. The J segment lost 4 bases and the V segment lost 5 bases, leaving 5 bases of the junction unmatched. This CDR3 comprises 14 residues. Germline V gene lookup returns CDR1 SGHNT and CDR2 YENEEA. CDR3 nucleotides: TGTGCCAGCAGCCCGGGGGGGCCATCAGATACGCAGTATTTT. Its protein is CASSPGGPSDTQYF.